This is a list of T cell receptor beta chains from one sample in a study of T-cell reconstitution after alpha-beta-depleted transplantation in children. TCRdb processed the PCR reads anew with MiXCR; each CDR3 protein has one entry. This table has 420,000 or so distinct CDR3 sequences, 9.5% to 13% appearing once. Here the sequenced sample was PBMCs from the stem cell graft donor, taken from the stem cell graft. The source of these receptors is a human donor who donated a stem cell graft to a child with acute myeloid leukemia. The CDR3 runs from the conserved cysteine through the conserved F or W. D genes are given only for firm matches. Size is stated for part of the rows, as once, few or many counts, or as a class when the clone is expanded.

TRBV6-5	few	TRBJ1-1	.	TGTGCCAGCAGTTACTCGAAAGTGAACACTGAAGCTTTCTTT	CASSYSKVNTEAFF
TRBV12-3/TRBV12-4	few	TRBJ1-5	TRBD1	TGTGCCAGCAGTCCGCCGGGACAGGGCCCCAATCAGCCCCAGCATTTT	CASSPPGQGPNQPQHF
TRBV5-6	.	TRBJ2-5	TRBD2	TGTGCCAGCAGCTTCCCGGGGGGGGTCGGGCAAGAGACCCAGTACTTC	CASSFPGGVGQETQYF
TRBV5-1	.	TRBJ2-2	.	TGCGCCAGCAGCTTGGCCAAGCAGGGCACCGGGGAGCTGTTTTTT	CASSLAKQGTGELFF
TRBV5-1	.	TRBJ2-2	.	TGCGCCACCAATCCGGGATGGGGGGCCGTCGGGGAGCTGTTTTTT	CATNPGWGAVGELFF
TRBV12-3/TRBV12-4	.	TRBJ2-7	TRBD1	TGTGCCAGCAGTTTAGCTGACAGGGTTGAGCAGTACTTC	CASSLADRVEQYF
TRBV5-6	few	TRBJ2-5	.	TGTGCCAGCAGCTTGGCTGGGGAACTCGAGACCCAGTACTTC	CASSLAGELETQYF
TRBV4-3	.	TRBJ2-1	TRBD2	TGCGCCAGCAGCTCTATCCTAGCGGGAGTGTACAATGAGCAGTTCTTC	CASSSILAGVYNEQFF
TRBV12-3/TRBV12-4	.	TRBJ2-7	TRBD1	TGTGCCAGCAGACTGGGGACAGTCTACGAGCAGTACTTC	CASRLGTVYEQYF
TRBV5-1	few	TRBJ1-4	TRBD1	TGCGCCAGCAGCGCCGGGGACAGGGTTAATGAAAAACTGTTTTTT	CASSAGDRVNEKLFF
TRBV20-1	many	TRBJ2-2	TRBD2	TGCAGTGCTAGTAGACTAGCGGGCGGGGAGCTGTTTTTT	CSASRLAGGELFF
TRBV9	.	TRBJ2-2	.	TGTGCCAGCAGCGTTTCTGGGGCCAGGAACACCGGGGAGCTGTTTTTT	CASSVSGARNTGELFF
TRBV15	.	TRBJ2-2	TRBD1	TGTGCCACCAGCAGAGAGACAGGGTTTTCCACCGGGGAGCTGTTTTTT	CATSRETGFSTGELFF
TRBV20-1	many	TRBJ2-1	TRBD2	TGCAGTGCTAGCTGGCTAGCGGGCTACAATGAGCAGTTCTTC	CSASWLAGYNEQFF
TRBV20-1	few	TRBJ1-1	.	TGCAGTGGGACAGCAGACAACACTGAAGCTTTCTTT	CSGTADNTEAFF
TRBV20-1	many	TRBJ1-6	TRBD1	TGCAGTGCTAGGGACTCCGGGACAGGCTATAATTCACCCCTCCACTTT	CSARDSGTGYNSPLHF
TRBV10-3	many	TRBJ2-4	.	TGTGCCATCAGTGAGTCCGGGGATGGGGGCAAAAACATTCAGTACTTC	CAISESGDGGKNIQYF
TRBV5-5	.	TRBJ1-4	.	TGTGCCAGCAGTTTGGACCAAGCAACTAATGAAAAACTGTTTTTT	CASSLDQATNEKLFF
TRBV7-6	few	TRBJ2-2	.	TGTGCCAGCAGCTATAGTGTTACAGCAGCGAACACCGGGGAGCTGTTTTTT	CASSYSVTAANTGELFF
TRBV4-2	few	TRBJ1-5	TRBD1	TGTGCCAGCAGCCAAGATTTCGGCGGGACAGGGTCGCAGCCCCAGCATTTT	CASSQDFGGTGSQPQHF
TRBV10-3	.	TRBJ1-1	.	TGTGCCATCGGAACTCGGTCGGGGAACACTGAAGCTTTCTTT	CAIGTRSGNTEAFF
TRBV5-1	.	TRBJ2-1	TRBD2	TGCGCCAGCAGCTCGATTAGCGGGGGGGCCTCCTACAATGAGCAGTTCTTC	CASSSISGGASYNEQFF
TRBV29-1	few	TRBJ2-1	TRBD2	TGCAGCGTAGGGGGGACTAGCGGGAGTATATTAAATGAGCAGTTCTTC	CSVGGTSGSILNEQFF
TRBV7-6	few	TRBJ2-1	.	TGTGCCAGCAGCTTAGTTTGGGGGCGGGTCGGGAACAATGAGCAGTTCTTC	CASSLVWGRVGNNEQFF
TRBV24-1	many	TRBJ2-3	TRBD2	TGTGCCACCAGTGATCCTAGCGGGGGGGCCGCAGATACGCAGTATTTT	CATSDPSGGAADTQYF
TRBV7-6	.	TRBJ1-1	.	TGTGCCAGCAGCATGATGGACACTGAAGCTTTCTTT	CASSMMDTEAFF
TRBV5-1	few	TRBJ2-1	.	TGCGCCAGCAGCTTGGCGGCTAGCGCAAACCCGGCGGCTGAGCAGTTCTTC	CASSLAASANPAAEQFF
TRBV3-1	few	TRBJ2-1	TRBD1	TGTGCCAGCAGCCAACCCGGGACAGGGATCAATGAGCAGTTCTTC	CASSQPGTGINEQFF
TRBV7-9	.	TRBJ2-7	TRBD2	TGTGCCAGCAGCTTAGAGGGACTAGCGGGAGGTGAGCAGTACTTC	CASSLEGLAGGEQYF
TRBV5-6	many	TRBJ2-3	TRBD1	TGTGCCAGCAGCCGACAGGGGAAGAGCACAGATACGCAGTATTTT	CASSRQGKSTDTQYF
TRBV25-1	.	TRBJ1-1	TRBD1	TGTGCCAGCAGTCTTGGGACAGGTGGGGATGCTGAAGCTTTCTTT	CASSLGTGGDAEAFF
TRBV9	many	TRBJ2-4	TRBD1	TGTGCCAGCAGCGTTGGACAGGGGATAGCCAAAAACATTCAGTACTTC	CASSVGQGIAKNIQYF
TRBV12-3/TRBV12-4	few	TRBJ1-6	.	TGTGCCAGCAGTCCTGGGGGCCCTTCTCCGCCCCTCCACTTT	CASSPGGPSPPLHF
TRBV5-1	few	TRBJ2-3	.	TGCGCCAGCACCCCGGATAGTTCCACAGATACGCAGTATTTT	CASTPDSSTDTQYF
TRBV6-1	few	TRBJ1-2	TRBD1	TGTGCCAGCGGAGATTGGGACAGAGACTATGGCTACACCTTC	CASGDWDRDYGYTF
TRBV6-2/TRBV6-3	.	TRBJ2-1	.	TGTGCCAGCAGCGTCAGGGTCGAAGAGCAGTTCTTC	CASSVRVEEQFF
TRBV20-1	few	TRBJ2-1	TRBD2	TGCAGTGCTGAGCGAGGACTAGCGGGAACCTACAATGAGCAGTTCTTC	CSAERGLAGTYNEQFF
TRBV5-1	few	TRBJ1-6	TRBD1	TGCGCCAGCAGACCCGGACAGGACTCTTCACCCCTCCACTTT	CASRPGQDSSPLHF
TRBV24-1	.	TRBJ1-5	.	TGTGCCACCAGTGATCACCAGACAGAGTATAGCAATCAGCCCCAGCATTTT	CATSDHQTEYSNQPQHF
TRBV9	.	TRBJ2-2	TRBD2	TGTGCCAGCAGCCCCCGTATAGCGGGAGTGCGCACCGGGGAGCTGTTTTTT	CASSPRIAGVRTGELFF
TRBV25-1	few	TRBJ1-3	.	TGTGCCAGCAGTCCCTCGGACAGTCTCTCTGGAAACACCATATATTTT	CASSPSDSLSGNTIYF
TRBV10-3	.	TRBJ2-1	.	TGTGCCATCAGTGAGCCTGCACCCGCCAATGAGCAGTTCTTC	CAISEPAPANEQFF
TRBV5-1	.	TRBJ1-4	.	TGCGCCAGCAGCTTGGTGGAGACTTCAACTAATGAAAAACTGTTTTTT	CASSLVETSTNEKLFF
TRBV20-1	.	TRBJ2-3	.	TGCAGTGCTAGTCGGATGTTCCCTACAGATACGCAGTATTTT	CSASRMFPTDTQYF
TRBV20-1	many	TRBJ2-3	.	TGCAGTGCTAGAGGACAGGCAGGCACAGATACGCAGTATTTT	CSARGQAGTDTQYF
TRBV18	.	TRBJ1-6	.	TGTGCCAGCTCAATCCGGAACAGGGATAATTCACCCCTCCACTTT	CASSIRNRDNSPLHF
TRBV19	.	TRBJ2-1	.	TGTGCCAGTAGTATAGATGACGGTACTGAGCAGTTCTTC	CASSIDDGTEQFF
TRBV12-3/TRBV12-4	.	TRBJ2-1	TRBD2	TGTGCCAGCAGCCAAGGACTAGCGGGAGGGGATGAGCAGTTCTTC	CASSQGLAGGDEQFF
TRBV5-6	many	TRBJ1-1	.	TGTGCCAGCAGTAAAAACAGGGTCACTGAAGCTTTCTTT	CASSKNRVTEAFF
TRBV19	few	TRBJ1-3	.	TGTGCCAGTAACCCTGTTCCCTTACGCTCTGGAAACACCATATATTTT	CASNPVPLRSGNTIYF
TRBV20-1	.	TRBJ2-1	.	TGCAGTGCTTATACTAGCAACGAGCAGTTCTTC	CSAYTSNEQFF
TRBV11-1	few	TRBJ2-2	.	TGTGCCAGCAGCTTAAAAGGGGTGAACACCGGGGAGCTGTTTTTT	CASSLKGVNTGELFF
TRBV11-2	.	TRBJ2-5	.	TGTGCCAGCAGCCGACGCCAGGGGACCCAGTACTTC	CASSRRQGTQYF
TRBV3-1	.	TRBJ2-3	.	TGTGCCAGCTGCGTCGCGGGGTACCGGGCGGGTGAGACAGATACGCAGTATTTT	CASCVAGYRAGETDTQYF
TRBV20-1	many	TRBJ2-3	.	TGCAGTATGGCCTCAACCTCTCGGGGGGCCCACCCAGATACGCAGTATTTT	CSMASTSRGAHPDTQYF
TRBV20-1	few	TRBJ1-1	.	TGCAGTGCTCCCCGGGATAGTGCGAACACTGAAGCTTTCTTT	CSAPRDSANTEAFF
TRBV6-6	few	TRBJ2-5	.	TGTGCCAGCAGTTACTCGACCGGGGAGACCCAGTACTTC	CASSYSTGETQYF
TRBV4-1	few	TRBJ2-3	.	TGCGCCAGCAGCCAAGATCAGGGCCTACCCGTCAGCACAGATACGCAGTATTTT	CASSQDQGLPVSTDTQYF
TRBV29-1	.	TRBJ2-3	TRBD1	TGCAGCGTTTATCTAACAGGGGTTGGAGATACGCAGTATTTT	CSVYLTGVGDTQYF
TRBV29-1	few	TRBJ2-7	TRBD2	TGCAGCGTTGAATATGGGACTAGCTCTTACGAGCAGTACTTC	CSVEYGTSSYEQYF